The clone carrying this T cell receptor beta chain was observed a single time. The assay was immunoSEQ multiplex PCR, and TCRdb's table has in-frame clones only and misses some. The sample lists approximately 120,000 clones, 80% to 85% occurring once. The sample originates from a study of cytotoxic CD8 clonotypes in ibrutinib-treated CLL. V was shortened by 5 bases and J by 6 bases, with 12 bases between the two germline ends. CDR1 and CDR2 from the germline V gene are SGHTA and FQGTGA. The CDR3 is 13 amino acids. The gene calls are TRBV7-3 and TRBJ2-3; D possibly matches TRBD1 or TRBD2 (5 bases each). The sequence was collected from a human donor with chronic lymphocytic leukemia. The sequenced sample was PBMCs, obtained after 24 months of ibrutinib treatment. The CDR3: CASSPSGADTQYF. CDR3 sequence (DNA): TGTGCCAGCAGCCCCTCCGGGGCCGATACGCAGTATTTT.